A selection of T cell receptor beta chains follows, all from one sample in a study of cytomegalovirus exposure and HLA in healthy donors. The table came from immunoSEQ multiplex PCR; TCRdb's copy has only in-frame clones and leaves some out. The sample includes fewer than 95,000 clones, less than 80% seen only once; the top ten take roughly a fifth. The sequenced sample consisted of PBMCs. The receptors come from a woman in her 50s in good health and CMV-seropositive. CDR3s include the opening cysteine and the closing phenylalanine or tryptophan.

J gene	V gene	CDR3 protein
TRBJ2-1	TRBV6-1	CASSDGQGVLDEQFF
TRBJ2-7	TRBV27	CASTQTGLYYEQYF
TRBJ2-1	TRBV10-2	CASSELPYRNNEQFF
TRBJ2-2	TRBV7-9	CSSSRGVQELFF
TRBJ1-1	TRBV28	CASSPPVSVAFF
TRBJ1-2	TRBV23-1	CASSPNRRLYGYTF
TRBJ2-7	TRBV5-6	CASSLEVGIEQYF
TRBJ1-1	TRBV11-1	CASSEIGQGKGYTEAFF
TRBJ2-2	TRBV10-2	CATKGAGGFAGELFF
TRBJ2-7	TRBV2	CASIRDRSNYEQYF
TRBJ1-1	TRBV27	CASMGGNTEAFF
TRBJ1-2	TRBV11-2	CASSLGDLGDYGYTF
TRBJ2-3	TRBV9	CASSLGLAGPDTQYF
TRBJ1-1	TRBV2	CASSPGFWNTEAFF
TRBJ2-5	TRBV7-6	CASSLAGTPQETQYF
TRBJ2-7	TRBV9	CASSPDSISYEQYF
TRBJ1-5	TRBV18	CASSPPGQGLLQPQHF
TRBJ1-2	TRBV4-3	CASSQDLGRNGYTF
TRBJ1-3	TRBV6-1	CASSESVLTYGNTIYF
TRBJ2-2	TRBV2	CASSETVTANTGELFF
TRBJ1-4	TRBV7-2	CASSLAFGGTGAEKLFF
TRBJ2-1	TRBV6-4	CASSDRTAQQFF
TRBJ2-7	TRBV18	CASSPLDSTYEQYF
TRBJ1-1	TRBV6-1	CASTKGADSNTEAFF
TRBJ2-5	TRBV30	CAWSVLGTGGGETQYF
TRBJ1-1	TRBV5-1	CASGDYRGSAEAFF
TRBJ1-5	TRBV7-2	CASSSTSDQPQHF
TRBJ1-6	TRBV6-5	CASSRQGGNSPLHF
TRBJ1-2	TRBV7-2	CASSSYNAGYYGYTF
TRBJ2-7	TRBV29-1	CSVTGETGGRGEQYF
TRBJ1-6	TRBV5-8	CASSLLVREDSPLHF
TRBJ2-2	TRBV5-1	CASSPGGLDGELFF
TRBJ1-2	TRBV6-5	CASSYLPGQTIHGYTF
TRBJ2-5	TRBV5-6	CASSLEGRTETQYF
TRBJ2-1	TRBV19	CASSRGTSGGDEQFF
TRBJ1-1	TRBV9	CASSPQGALGTEAFF
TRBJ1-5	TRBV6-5	CASSPVTGSNQPQHF
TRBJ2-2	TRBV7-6	CASSPVDRVFTNTGELFF
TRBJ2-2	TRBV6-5	CASSYSLNTGELFF
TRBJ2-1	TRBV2	CASSLAESSYNEQFF